These 19 T cell receptor beta chains originate from one sample sequenced in a study of blood T cell repertoires in COVID-19. Profiling relied on immunoSEQ multiplex PCR, and the TCRdb table lists in-frame clones only, not all of them. The data show 270,000 or so clones, 86% seen once. Sample: PBMCs or T cells enriched from blood (not recorded which). The receptors stem from a woman under 30 who had recovered from COVID-19.

The sample holds a few counts of this clone. The chain joins TRBV7-3 to TRBJ2-5; TRBD2 is a possible D gene (5 bases). Trimming removed 0 bases from V and 5 bases from J, with 7 bases in between. The CDR3 has 13 residues. CDR1 is SGHTA and CDR2 is FQGTGA in the germline V gene. CDR3 DNA sequence: TGTGCCAGCAGCTTAACACCGGGGGAGACCCAGTACTTC. It is translated as CASSLTPGETQYF.

This chain links TRBV27 with TRBJ2-1; D uncertain. Germline V CDR1 and CDR2: MNHEY, SMNVEV (reference sequence). V was shortened by 6 bases and J by 0 bases, with 9 bases between the two germline ends. The CDR3 loop spans 14 amino acids. CDR3 sequence reads: CASSRVSSYNEQFF. The CDR3 DNA reads as TGTGCCAGCAGCCGGGTGAGCTCCTACAATGAGCAGTTCTTC.

The rearrangement uses TRBV5-6 and TRBJ1-4; a possible D gene is TRBD1 (5 bases). CDR1 SGHDT and CDR2 YYEEEE come from the germline V gene. The CDR3 runs 15 residues. V was cut by 5 bases and J by 8 bases, with 19 bases left in between. The CDR3 region has the DNA TGTGCCAGCAGTTCAACAGGATGGCGTGGGGAAAAACTGTTTTTT. Its protein product is CASSSTGWRGEKLFF.

This clone was found a few times. The genes are TRBV19 and TRBJ1-1; no clear D gene. This CDR3 region has 12 residues. CDR1 and CDR2 (germline): LNHDA, SQIVND (reference sequence). V was shortened by 3 bases and J by 1 base, with 3 bases between the two germline ends. CDR3 protein: CASSIGNTEAFF. The CDR3 coding sequence is TGTGCCAGTAGTATCGGGAACACTGAAGCTTTCTTT.

The genes are TRBV7-2 and TRBJ1-4, with D possibly being TRBD1 (6 bases). Per the germline V gene, CDR1 is SGHTA and CDR2 is FQGNSA. CDR3 length equals 16 residues. The V and J ends lost 0 bases and 4 bases respectively, with 12 bases between them. For the CDR3, the DNA is TGTGCCAGCAGCTTAGCCCTAGGGGGATTTAATGAAAAACTGTTTTTT. Residues: CASSLALGGFNEKLFF. Drawing the rest from reference TRBV7-2 and TRBJ1-4, the complete variable domain is GAGVSQSPSNKVTEKGKDVELRCDPISGHTALYWYRQSLGQGLEFLIYFQGNSAPDKSGLPSDRFSAERTGGSVSTLTIQRTQQEDSAVYLCASSLALGGFNEKLFFGSGTQLSVL.

This clone has just one count. The V and J genes are TRBV24-1 and TRBJ2-1; the match to TRBD2 covers 12 bases. Germline loops: CDR1 KGHDR, CDR2 SFDVKD. This CDR3 has 18 residues. V shed 3 bases and J 7 bases; nucleotides not matched to a gene: 12. The CDR3 DNA follows: TGTGCCACCAGTGATCTAGGGCTAGCGGGAGGGCCAAGGAATGAGCAGTTCTTC. The encoded protein is CATSDLGLAGGPRNEQFF.

This clone has a single count. The rearrangement links TRBV6-1 to TRBJ2-1; 9 bases map to TRBD2. The ends lost 4 bases at V and 7 bases at J; junction bases unmatched: 11. Germline lookup yields CDR1 MNHNS and CDR2 SASEGT. This CDR3 contains 16 residues. In DNA, the CDR3 is TGTGCCAGCAGTGGGATGATAGCGGGAGTACGGAATGAGCAGTTCTTC. Translation gives CASSGMIAGVRNEQFF.

This clone was recorded once. V is TRBV4-1 and J is TRBJ2-1; the match to TRBD2 covers 7 bases. The CDR3 contains 16 residues. The germline CDR1 and CDR2 sequences are MGHRA and YSYEKL. Trimming took 0 bases from V and 10 from J; bases not matched to a gene: 12. CDR3 sequence: CASSQDSAGATWEQFF. As DNA, the CDR3 is TGCGCCAGCAGCCAAGATAGCGCGGGAGCGACTTGGGAGCAGTTCTTC.

This clone came up a few times. The CDR3 sequence: CASSFRDRGQPLHF. CDR3 sequence (DNA): TGTGCCAGCAGTTTCCGGGACAGGGGGCAACCCCTCCACTTT. The genes are TRBV27 and TRBJ1-6; 12 bases are shared with TRBD1. The V and J ends lost 3 bases and 12 bases, in that order; junction bases with no gene match: 3. Germline lookup yields CDR1 MNHEY and CDR2 SMNVEV (reference sequence). CDR3 length equals 14 residues.

The chain uses TRBV4-1 and TRBJ2-3, with 7 nucleotides matching TRBD2. The CDR3 covers 17 residues. Losses at the gene ends were 0 bases for V and 2 bases for J; bases not matched to a gene: 8. The germline V gene encodes CDR1 MGHRA and CDR2 YSYEKL. The CDR3 protein is CASSQDPTGGNTDTQYF. The CDR3, as DNA: TGCGCCAGCAGCCAAGATCCGACGGGGGGTAACACAGATACGCAGTATTTT.

V and J are TRBV25-1 and TRBJ1-4; D is unclear. Germline CDR1 is MGHDK and CDR2 is SYGVNS. V was cut by 2 bases and J by 3 bases, with 7 bases left in between. This CDR3 has 14 amino acids. The CDR3 DNA reads as TGTGCCAGCAGTGAACCGGGGTCTAATGAAAAACTGTTTTTT. Translated: CASSEPGSNEKLFF.

The V call is TRBV12-3 or TRBV12-4, the J call TRBJ1-5; D remains ambiguous. The CDR3 runs 13 residues. The germline V and J ends were trimmed by 5 bases and 5 bases, with 10 bases remaining between them. The CDR3 loop is CASSANVYQPQHF. The CDR3 nucleotides are TGTGCCAGCAGTGCGAACGTCTATCAGCCCCAGCATTTT.

The V and J genes are TRBV9 and TRBJ2-1; D might be TRBD2 (5 bases). The V and J ends lost 1 base and 3 bases respectively, with 11 bases between them. This CDR3 is 15 amino acids long. Germline assignment: CDR1 SGDLS and CDR2 YYNGEE. The CDR3 here is CASSVKVGDYNEQFF. CDR3 DNA: TGTGCCAGCAGCGTAAAAGTGGGAGACTACAATGAGCAGTTCTTC.

CDR3 sequence reads: CASRLGASGSFYEQYF. The CDR3 DNA is TGTGCCAGCAGGCTGGGGGCTAGCGGGAGCTTCTACGAGCAGTACTTC. The rearrangement uses TRBV27 and TRBJ2-7; TRBD2 matches 10 bases. J gave up 3 bases and V 6 bases, and 11 bases lay outside the gene matches. The CDR3 consists of 16 residues. The germline V gene has CDR1 MNHEY and CDR2 SMNVEV (reference sequence).

This chain connects TRBV13 to TRBJ2-7; a weak D match, TRBD2 (6 bases). Germline V gene lookup returns CDR1 PRHDT and CDR2 FYEKMQ (reference sequence). V was clipped by 7 bases and J by 6 bases, with 16 bases between them. CDR3 length: 13 amino acids. This CDR3 is CASTRDSGGEQYF. CDR3 DNA sequence: TGTGCCAGCACTCGCGATAGCGGAGGCGAGCAGTACTTC.

The chain carries TRBV3-1 (or the pseudogene TRBV3-2) and TRBJ1-2; 9 bases match TRBD1. There are 13 residues in the CDR3. V lost 7 bases, J lost 5 bases, and 5 bases stayed unmatched. Germline V gene data show CDR1 as LGHDT and CDR2 as YNNKEL (reference sequence). CDR3 loop: CASKQGAGYGYTF. The CDR3, as DNA: TGTGCCAGCAAACAGGGGGCTGGTTATGGCTACACCTTC.

This chain uses TRBV4-1 with TRBJ2-5; 9 positions match TRBD2. This CDR3 has 18 amino acids. V gave up 4 bases and J gave up 4 bases; unmatched junction bases: 16. Germline assignment: CDR1 MGHRA and CDR2 YSYEKL. This chain's CDR3 is CASSPILLGGGALETQYF. The CDR3 bases are TGCGCCAGCAGCCCAATCCTTCTGGGCGGGGGGGCCCTAGAGACCCAGTACTTC.

The V gene is TRBV5-6, the J gene TRBJ2-7; D uncertain. V was clipped by 2 bases and J by 2 bases, with 5 bases between them. The CDR3 covers 12 residues. The germline V gene has CDR1 SGHDT and CDR2 YYEEEE. The CDR3 DNA follows: TGTGCCAGCAGCTTTGGAGCCTACGAGCAGTACTTC. As protein: CASSFGAYEQYF.

The rearrangement joins TRBV28 to TRBJ2-7; D is unclear. In germline, CDR1 is MDHEN, CDR2 SYDVKM. V dropped 6 bases and J dropped 0 bases, with 6 bases sitting between them. This CDR3 spans 12 amino acids. The CDR3 protein is CASRPSSYEQYF. The CDR3 DNA reads as TGTGCCAGCAGACCCAGCTCCTACGAGCAGTACTTC.